This T cell receptor (beta chain) was obtained from a study of human T cells and chemical hapten exposure. Study-wide points: DPC sensitization left the count of TCRs above 1 in 1000 unchanged.

It was the library that attached unique molecular identifiers to individual cDNA molecules. Source study methods: Counts of TCRs in each sample centred on a median of approximately 100,000 and extended from around 25,000 to 690,000. TCRdb re-called the 5' RACE reads with MiXCR, one entry per CDR3 protein. The V and J calls and clone size come from TCRdb's table, not from the authors' own analysis. Of more than 140,000 distinct CDR3 sequences listed, roughly 4% are singletons. J lost 1 base, V lost 1 base, and 8 bases had no gene match. This CDR3 has 18 amino acids. CDR1 LGHNA and CDR2 YNFKEQ come from the germline V gene. The authors' total RNA extraction used unfractionated whole blood. This clonotype was observed at least ten times. As yet, its antigen is unknown.

The chain is built from TRBV4-2 and TRBJ2-1, with TRBD2 identical over 9 bases. This receptor was identified in a female donor in good health. CDR3: CASSQVLAGGESYNEQFF. The CDR3 DNA follows: TGTGCCAGCAGCCAAGTCCTCGCGGGGGGGGAGTCCTACAATGAGCAGTTCTTC.